Following are 16 T cell receptor beta chains from one sample sequenced in a study of T cells in tuberculosis. Time point meaning: new active TB diagnosis, blood taken before or within 7 days of starting treatment. The table came from immunoSEQ multiplex PCR; TCRdb's copy has only in-frame clones and leaves some out. The data show around 30,000 clones, roughly 94% seen once. The sequences come from PBMCs, collected at tuberculosis diagnosis. The receptors stem from an adult with tuberculosis.

V and J are TRBV19 and TRBJ1-5; tentative D call: TRBD1 (5 bases). The CDR3 has 13 amino acids. Germline CDR1 reads LNHDA; CDR2 reads SQIVND (reference sequence). V lost 8 bases, J lost 9 bases, and 17 bases lay in between. This CDR3 reads CASAIFGGRPQHF. Here the CDR3 DNA reads TGTGCCAGTGCCATTTTTGGGGGGAGGCCCCAGCATTTT.

The chain links TRBV30 to TRBJ1-3; D not certain. V lost 5 bases to trimming and J lost 2 bases, with 7 bases between them. Germline V gene data show CDR1 as GTSNPN and CDR2 as SVGIG (reference sequence). The CDR3 runs to 12 residues. The chain's CDR3 is CAWSETGNTIYF. CDR3 in DNA: TGTGCCTGGTCCGAGACTGGAAACACCATATATTTT.

J is TRBJ2-7 and V is TRBV5-1, with 7 bases that match TRBD2. The CDR3 is 15 residues long. Per germline, CDR1 SGHRS and CDR2 YFSETQ. V was pared by 0 bases and J by 5 bases, with 8 bases of the junction left unmatched. CDR3 region: CASSLDVGRSNEQYF. CDR3 nucleotides: TGCGCCAGCAGCTTGGATGTCGGGAGGTCAAACGAGCAGTACTTC.

This clone was seen only a few times. At one of its ends the junction is not consistent with the germline gene, which may arise from a read error. J is TRBJ2-3 and V is TRBV7-6, with TRBD2 as a possible D gene (5 bases). The germline V gene encodes CDR1 SGHVS and CDR2 FNYEAQ. The CDR3 is made up of 16 amino acids. The CDR3 nucleotides are TGTGCCAGCACCACATCATACGGACTCGTCACAAATACGCAGTATTTT. Translation: CASTTSYGLVTNTQYF.

The gene calls are TRBV11-1 and TRBJ1-1; a possible D gene is TRBD1 (5 bases). Germline V CDR1 and CDR2: SGHAT, FQDESV (reference sequence). Trimming shortened V by 5 bases and J by 5 bases, and 18 bases separated the two germline ends. CDR3 length: 15 residues. The CDR3 DNA reads as TGTGCCAGCAGCGCAGGAGCGGGGGTGAGGACTGAAGCTTTCTTT. As protein: CASSAGAGVRTEAFF.

This clone was counted only a few times. The J gene is TRBJ2-2, the V gene TRBV30; 9 bases match TRBD1. Germline V gene sequence: CDR1 GTSNPN, CDR2 SVGIG (reference sequence). The CDR3 length is 18 residues. Trimming removed 8 bases from V and 3 bases from J; junction bases left unmatched: 19. CDR3 region: CAGTRLTGGVVHTGELFF. CDR3 in DNA: TGTGCCGGCACACGACTCACAGGGGGCGTCGTTCACACCGGGGAGCTGTTTTTT.

V and J are TRBV9 and TRBJ1-2; D remains ambiguous. The CDR3 sequence is 14 residues long. With 3 bases removed from V and 0 bases from J, the gap between germline ends came to 9 bases. The germline V gene has CDR1 SGDLS and CDR2 YYNGEE. The CDR3 sequence: CASSGDGANYGYTF. The CDR3 nucleotides are TGTGCCAGCAGCGGTGACGGAGCTAACTATGGCTACACCTTC.

The V gene is TRBV6-6, the J gene TRBJ2-3, with TRBD2 matching 10 bases. CDR1 and CDR2 from the germline V gene are MNHNY and SVGAGI (reference sequence). There are 15 residues in the CDR3. Trimming at V came to 0 bases and at J to 6 bases, leaving 3 bases not matched to a gene. CDR3 sequence: CASSYSTSGMDTQYF. The CDR3 bases are TGTGCCAGCAGTTACTCAACTAGCGGGATGGATACGCAGTATTTT.

This chain connects TRBV27 to TRBJ1-1, with D perhaps matching TRBD1 (6 bases). The CDR3 is 16 residues long. Trimming left V 7 bases short and J 5 bases short, with 23 bases between. Germline CDR1 and CDR2: MNHEY and SMNVEV (reference sequence). The CDR3, as DNA: TGTGCCAGCACCTTCCGGGACAAGGGGGGGAGGACTGAAGCTTTCTTT. It encodes CASTFRDKGGRTEAFF.

This clone turned up a few times. The J gene is TRBJ2-3, the V gene TRBV7-8; D is uncertain. The CDR3 contains 14 residues. Deletions cut 5 bases from V and 2 bases from J, with 11 bases between. Germline values: CDR1 SGHVS, CDR2 FQNEAQ. The CDR3 region has the DNA TGTGCCAGCAGCGGTTACCTGGCCACAGATACGCAGTATTTT. The encoded protein is CASSGYLATDTQYF. The variable domain in full, with the rest retrieved from reference TRBV7-8 and TRBJ2-3, is GAGVSQSPRYKVAKRGQDVALRCDPISGHVSLFWYQQALGQGPEFLTYFQNEAQLDKSGLPSDRFFAERPEGSVSTLKIQRTQQEDSAVYLCASSGYLATDTQYFGPGTRLTVL.

V usage is TRBV29-1 and J usage is TRBJ1-2; weak D call: TRBD1 (6 bases). Germline CDR1 reads SQVTM; CDR2 reads ANQGSEA. This CDR3 spans 13 amino acids. The germline V and J ends were trimmed by 3 bases and 3 bases, with 11 bases remaining between them. The DNA for the CDR3 is TGCAGCGTTGAGAAGGGGGTCGACTATGGCTACACCTTC. This sequence encodes CSVEKGVDYGYTF.

The chain employs TRBV5-6 and TRBJ2-1; D is unresolved. Germline CDR1 is SGHDT and CDR2 is YYEEEE. V lost 5 bases and J 6 bases, leaving 15 bases between the germline ends. There are 14 residues in the CDR3. The CDR3 DNA reads TGTGCCAGCAGTCGAACGCCATCGGGCAATGAGCAGTTCTTC. Translation gives CASSRTPSGNEQFF.

J is TRBJ2-7 and V is TRBV19; TRBD1 agrees at 10 bases. Germline assignment: CDR1 LNHDA and CDR2 SQIVND (reference sequence). The CDR3 is 16 residues long. V dropped 3 bases and J dropped 5; count of bases not matched to a gene: 10. The CDR3 here is CASSIGTGTGVDEQYF. The DNA of the CDR3 is TGTGCCAGTAGTATCGGGACCGGGACAGGGGTGGACGAGCAGTACTTC.

V gene TRBV18 combines with J gene TRBJ2-1, with 9 bases aligning to TRBD1. The CDR3 runs 14 residues. With 5 bases clipped from V and 7 bases from J, the junction kept 6 bases outside the gene matches. Germline V gene sequence: CDR1 KGHSH, CDR2 LQKENI. In DNA form, the CDR3 reads TGTGCCAGCTCAACCCGGACAGGGGTAAATGAGCAGTTCTTC. This codes for CASSTRTGVNEQFF.

The gene calls are TRBV12-5 and TRBJ1-1; TRBD1 might be the D (5 bases). CDR1 LGHNT and CDR2 FRNRAP come from the germline V gene. The CDR3 runs 15 residues. V lost 1 base and J 5 bases, leaving 14 bases between the germline ends. The DNA for the CDR3 is TGTGCTAGTGGTTTGGCGCGGGGCTCGGAAACTGAAGCTTTCTTT. It codes for CASGLARGSETEAFF.

DNA of the CDR3: TGTGCCAGCAACAGGGACAGGCGTGGCTACACCTTC. Amino acid sequence: CASNRDRRGYTF. V usage is TRBV27 and J usage is TRBJ1-2, with 8 positions matching TRBD1. The CDR3 consists of 12 residues. V shed 7 bases and J 7 bases; nucleotides not matched to a gene: 5. Germline V gene sequence: CDR1 MNHEY, CDR2 SMNVEV (reference sequence).